This T cell receptor beta chain appears in the sequencing data of a study of shared clonotypes between healthy human individuals. The study, taken as a whole, reports: Generally, naive subsets came out with larger estimated richness than memory subsets.

Remarks on this clone: Its antigen is not identified.

Germline CDR1 SGDLS, CDR2 YYNGEE. The CDR3 runs 17 residues. V shed 0 bases, J shed 1 base, and the junction held 6 bases outside the gene matches. This table comes from immunoSEQ multiplex PCR, and its TCRdb copy is limited to in-frame clones, with some not included. There are about 1.5 million clones in the sample; 95% to 99% occur only once, and roughly 0.45% lies in the top ten. The authors divided CD4+ cells into CD45RA+ naive and CD45RA-negative memory subsets. The clonotype originates from a man under 40 in good health. The rearrangement joins TRBV9 to TRBJ2-5; 10 nucleotides align to TRBD1. The sample was naive CD4+ T cells sorted from blood. Subset denoted: CD45RA+ positively selected. The CDR3 DNA follows: TGTGCCAGCAGCGTAGGACAGGGGGCCCCATTCCAAGAGACCCAGTACTTC. It codes for CASSVGQGAPFQETQYF.